This TCR beta chain was sequenced for a study of beta chain features in type 1 diabetes. Study results and caveats: When Type 1 diabetes patients were examined, their TCRB CDR3s proved moderately but significantly shorter in all four CD4+ subsets. The influence of HLA type on TCRB rearrangement stayed undetermined.

The germline gives CDR1 KGHSH, CDR2 LQKENI. The CDR3 extends over 13 amino acids. Trimming stripped 6 bases from V and 0 bases from J, with 5 bases between. There are a few counts of this clone. Its antigen is unknown. The study reverse transcribed the entire isolated RNA, so it sequenced expressed TCRB transcripts. Assay used: immunoSEQ multiplex PCR; TCRdb lists only in-frame clones, some missing. The sample lists 250,000 to 300,000 clones, about 8% seen once, with more than 0.8% in the top ten. Sequenced input: central memory CD4+ T cells from blood. The chain is built from TRBV18 and TRBJ2-2; D uncertain. The source of this sequence is a woman between 18 and 30 years old in good health. CDR3 nucleotide sequence: TGTGCCAGCTCTAGTTCGAACACCGGGGAGCTGTTTTTT. This codes for CASSSSNTGELFF.